This T cell receptor (beta chain) came from a study of T cells in Graves' hyperthyroidism and ophthalmopathy (dated by TCRdb to about 2019). Looking at the study overall: Peripheral blood was sampled at the time of initial diagnosis, prior to any treatment. A discovery cohort of around 100 patients, approximately 44 with Graves' ophthalmopathy and over 55 with stable Graves' hyperthyroidism, was used to find distinguishing TCR V-J signatures. An independent validation cohort of about 20 hyperthyroidism patients and about 16 patients who later progressed to ophthalmopathy tested prospective prediction of ophthalmopathy. For training and testing, the 95 to 100 patients in the discovery cohort were randomly divided in a 7:3 ratio. In addition, the study compared T-cell repertoires in thyroid tissue and in blood from five or six Graves' hyperthyroidism patients. After blood sampling, hyperthyroidism patients were treated with methimazole at a starting dose of 30 mg daily, and ophthalmopathy patients were treated with high-dose intravenous methylprednisolone. The paper describes TCR Vbeta CDR3 sequencing of 135 peripheral blood samples, made up of about 41 ophthalmopathy patients, roughly 80 hyperthyroidism patients and some 17 progressor patients.

A patient counted as having stable Graves' hyperthyroidism if no progression to ophthalmopathy occurred over 18 months of follow-up. Hyperthyroidism patients were aged 18 to 65 years and newly diagnosed, with disease duration of less than 2 months. Exclusion was applied to patients with uncontrolled infections, other autoimmune diseases, pregnancy or lactation. Clinical symptoms, serum thyroxine and TRAb, thyroid ultrasound, and orbital computed tomography formed the basis for the diagnoses. PBMCs were isolated from 10 ml of fresh peripheral blood by Ficoll-Paque density gradient centrifugation. Total RNA was extracted using Trizol reagent, and RNA quality was assessed on an Agilent 2100 Bioanalyzer. Comment on this clonotype: Its cognate antigen has yet to be identified. No qualities accompany the bases; no much larger clone lies one base away.

The TCR beta CDR3 regions were amplified from RNA transcripts. A first-round RT-PCR of the TCR CDR3 used the HTBI primer set with the Qiagen OneStep RT-PCR kit. A second multiplex PCR round built the libraries, followed by size selection and purification. Sequencing of the libraries was done on an Illumina HiSeq2000 using paired-end 100 bp reads. The published analysis was carried out like this. Raw data were processed with SOAPnuke, discarding reads with adapters, uncalled bases, mean Phred below 15, or no exact constant-primer or identifier match. COPE v1.2.5 was used to merge the high-quality paired reads, and each unique nucleotide sequence was defined as a clonotype. MiTCR v1.1 was used to align clonotypes to the IMGT TRBV, TRBD and TRBJ reference segments. The analysis was restricted to V-J combinations with a frequency above 0.0001, which together covered 99.2% of the repertoires. A TCS score was defined as the ratio between F50 (clonal expansion) and ExV (chaos), using BLOSUM62-based TCRdist between CDR3 peptides within each V-J. Welch's t-statistics and random forest reduced some 510 V-J features to roughly 13, which were used in a naive Bayes classifier (R e1071). TCRdb redid the processing of the public reads, applying fastp at Q25 and MiXCR, and retained in-frame beta chains. Each entry is one CDR3 protein sequence, shown with its most common DNA and genes. None of the V and J calls come from the authors' own analysis; TCRdb made them. The sample profile shows about 400,000 distinct CDR3 sequences; under 15% of them were found once. Together, the top ten hold about 33% of the sample.

From the cysteine up to the phenylalanine, the CDR3 has a length of 17 residues. The sequence is cut down to CDR3 DNA, 51 bases in frame from base 1. Via the germline V gene, CDR1 is LGHNA and CDR2 YNFKEQ. At the junction V is shortened by 4 bases and J by 3 bases; bases outside the gene matches: 14. Overall study outcomes, separate from this receptor: In validation, progression to ophthalmopathy was predicted by the model with almost 71% sensitivity and 72.22% specificity, a median of roughly 6.4 months before onset. A model built on a 13 V-J signature distinguished ophthalmopathy from stable hyperthyroidism, reaching 85% to 90% sensitivity and under 84% specificity in cross-validation and 80%/75% in testing. No statistical method was used to fix the sample size in advance, and group allocation was not hidden from the investigators. Most expanded thyroid clonotypes (frequency above 0.001) were also detected in blood, a finding suggesting that blood repertoires may reflect thyroid immune responses.

The sequence derives from a woman aged 25 to 45 with Graves' hyperthyroidism. Source material: blood. The chain is made from TRBV4-2 and TRBJ2-5, with 7 bases matching TRBD2. In nucleotides, the sequence is TGTGCCAGCAGCCGTTGGGGTGCGGGAGACAATAAAGAGACCCAGTACTTC. Its amino acids are CASSRWGAGDNKETQYF.